A selection of T cell receptor beta chains follows, all from one sample in a study of OX40 agonist ivuxolimab in advanced cancers. Sequencing used immunoSEQ multiplex PCR; TCRdb keeps in-frame clones, though not all of them. The data contain 60,000 or so clones, approximately 80% of them singletons. The material sequenced was CD4+ or CD8+ T cells sorted from blood, taken in a trial of the OX40 agonist ivuxolimab. The receptors derive from an adult with an advanced solid tumor such as melanoma, head and neck, liver or kidney cancer. CDR3s include the opening cysteine and the closing phenylalanine or tryptophan. A D gene is named only where the DNA matches it firmly. Where a row states a size, it is once, few, many or the class of an expanded clone; other rows omit it.

V: TRBV5-4; J: TRBJ2-2; D: TRBD2; size: -; DNA: TGTGCCAGCAGCCTGCCTATTAGCGGGGGGACCGGGGAGCTGTTTTTT; CDR3: CASSLPISGGTGELFF
V: TRBV29-1; J: TRBJ1-2; D: TRBD1; size: -; DNA: TGCAGCGTTGAACGAGGGGGCCTGGGTGGCTACACCTTC; CDR3: CSVERGGLGGYTF
V: TRBV7-2; J: TRBJ1-1; D: -; size: -; DNA: TGTGCCAGCAGCTTAGAGGGCAGAGTGAACACTGAAGCTTTCTTT; CDR3: CASSLEGRVNTEAFF
V: TRBV10-3; J: TRBJ2-5; D: TRBD2; size: -; DNA: TGTGCCATCGGGCCTAGCGGGGGTACAGAGACCCAGTACTTC; CDR3: CAIGPSGGTETQYF
V: TRBV19; J: TRBJ1-2; D: -; size: -; DNA: TGTGCCAGTAGTCCGGAAGGACCGGAGGCCTATGGCTACACCTTC; CDR3: CASSPEGPEAYGYTF
V: TRBV11-1; J: TRBJ1-2; D: -; size: -; DNA: TGTGCCAGCAGCCCCTTAGATCAGCTCCCGCGTAACTATGGCTACACCTTC; CDR3: CASSPLDQLPRNYGYTF
V: TRBV6-5; J: TRBJ1-1; D: TRBD1; size: -; DNA: TGTGCCAGCAGTTACGCAACCGGGACAGGGGGCACTGAAGCTTTCTTT; CDR3: CASSYATGTGGTEAFF
V: TRBV6-1; J: TRBJ2-3; D: TRBD1; size: -; DNA: TGTGCCAGCAGTGCGGACAGGGTCAGTGATACGCAGTATTTT; CDR3: CASSADRVSDTQYF
V: TRBV27; J: TRBJ2-7; D: TRBD2; size: -; DNA: TGTGCCAGCAGTTTTTTACTGGGACTAGCTGCCGAGCAGTACTTC; CDR3: CASSFLLGLAAEQYF
V: TRBV9; J: TRBJ2-5; D: -; size: once; DNA: TGTGCCAGCAGCGCCGACCTTGGGACCCAGTACTTC; CDR3: CASSADLGTQYF
V: TRBV4-2; J: TRBJ1-3; D: -; size: -; DNA: TGTGCCAGCAGCCAAGGGATCCAGGGGAGCCCTGGAAACACCATATATTTT; CDR3: CASSQGIQGSPGNTIYF
V: TRBV19; J: TRBJ1-3; D: -; size: -; DNA: TGTGCCAGTAGTTTGTACTTGCAGACGAAGAACACCATATATTTT; CDR3: CASSLYLQTKNTIYF